The sequence of this T cell receptor beta chain was determined in a study of cytomegalovirus exposure and HLA in healthy donors. Study-level findings and limits: 150 to 200 TCR beta chains were listed as cytomegalovirus-associated. Rarity held for most TCR sequences, but there were some public TCRs that occurred in many donors. As was reported, the classifier diagnosed cytomegalovirus status with high specificity and sensitivity.

This table comes from immunoSEQ multiplex PCR, and its TCRdb copy is limited to in-frame clones, with some not included. The table has hundreds of thousands of clones, approximately 84% seen once. As regards this clone: The antigen remains undetermined.

The CDR3 extends over 13 amino acids. Germline V CDR1 and CDR2: SQVTM, ANQGSEA. The V segment lost 7 bases and the J segment 6 bases; nucleotides outside the gene matches: 11. The donors belonged to the roughly 110-subject validation cohort, separate from the roughly 650-subject first cohort. Sequencing was done on a sample of PBMCs. This TCR was sampled from a man aged 18 to 30 in good health and CMV-seropositive. The V gene is TRBV29-1, the J gene TRBJ1-2; 7 bases line up with TRBD1. CDR3 residues: CSALLPGGDGYTF. The CDR3 coding sequence is TGCAGCGCTCTCCTCCCAGGGGGGGATGGCTACACCTTC.